A single sample is the source of the 18 T cell receptor beta chains below, sequenced in a study of control samples from healthy donors and cancer patients. The protocol was immunoSEQ multiplex PCR, while the TCRdb copy is restricted to in-frame clones and leaves out a portion. The table includes more than 25,000 clones, roughly 87% detected once. The material sequenced was formalin-fixed, paraffin-embedded tissue. These receptors originate from a female donor with melanoma.

The rearrangement joins TRBV4-2 to TRBJ2-1; 10 bases align to TRBD1. Germline CDR1 is LGHNA and CDR2 is YNFKEQ. CDR3 length: 16 amino acids. J was trimmed by 10 bases and V by 0 bases; bases with no gene match: 9. The DNA for the CDR3 is TGTGCCAGCAGCCAAGAAGGGACAGGGGCCGGGGGGGAGCAGTTCTTC. Amino acids: CASSQEGTGAGGEQFF.

This chain uses TRBV30 with TRBJ2-3; D is perhaps TRBD2 (5 bases). Germline V gene sequence: CDR1 GTSNPN, CDR2 SVGIG (reference sequence). The CDR3 is made up of 14 amino acids. The V end lost 1 base, the J end lost 2 bases, and 10 bases lay between the germline ends. CDR3 sequence reads: CAWSGTRHTDTQYF. DNA of the CDR3: TGTGCCTGGAGTGGTACTAGGCACACAGATACGCAGTATTTT. The full variable domain, rest sourced from reference TRBV30 and TRBJ2-3, is SQTIHQWPATLVQPVGSPLSLECTVEGTSNPNLYWYRQAAGRGLQLLFYSVGIGQISSEVPQNLSASRPQDRQFILSSKKLLLSDSGFYLCAWSGTRHTDTQYFGPGTRLTVL.

This rearrangement joins TRBV10-3 to TRBJ2-3, with 12 bases lining up with TRBD2. Germline V gives CDR1 ENHRY, CDR2 SYGVKD. With V trimmed by 11 bases and J by 9 bases, 12 bases remained unmatched. The CDR3 length is 14 residues. CDR3 loop: CAATSGSLSGTQYF. In nucleotides, the CDR3 is TGTGCCGCGACTAGCGGGAGCTTATCGGGAACGCAGTATTTT.

The chain couples TRBV6-5 to TRBJ2-1, with D perhaps given as TRBD1 or TRBD2 (6 bases each). The CDR3 is 16 residues long. The V gene lost 0 bases and the J gene lost 5 bases, with 14 bases spanning the gap. Germline-derived CDR1 and CDR2 are MNHEY and SVGAGI. CDR3 bases: TGTGCCAGCAGTTACTCGGGGGGCCTTGGGGACAATGAGCAGTTCTTC. Translating gives CASSYSGGLGDNEQFF.

The chain uses TRBV19 and TRBJ2-7; D might be TRBD2 (5 bases). Trimming took off 5 bases at V and 0 bases at J, with 14 bases between the two ends. Per the germline V gene, CDR1 is LNHDA and CDR2 is SQIVND (reference sequence). The CDR3 covers 15 residues. This CDR3 is CASSVAGTSSYEQYF. The CDR3 DNA reads TGTGCCAGTAGTGTCGCCGGAACTAGCTCCTACGAGCAGTACTTC.

The chain joins TRBV24-1 to TRBJ2-2; D tentatively fits TRBD1 or TRBD2 (5 bases each). Germline loops: CDR1 KGHDR, CDR2 SFDVKD. The CDR3 is made up of 13 amino acids. V lost 5 bases, J lost 7 bases, and 10 bases lay in between. The DNA of the CDR3 is TGTGCCACCAGTGGGGGGATCGTCGGGGAGCTGTTTTTT. Its protein is CATSGGIVGELFF.

The V gene is TRBV15, the J gene TRBJ1-5; unclear D gene. Per germline, CDR1 LNHNV and CDR2 YYDKDF (reference sequence). The V end lost 5 bases, the J end lost 6 bases, and 8 bases lay between the germline ends. This CDR3 region has 12 residues. CDR3 in amino acids: CATSGRGQPQHF. Written as DNA, the CDR3 is TGTGCCACCAGCGGGCGGGGTCAGCCCCAGCATTTT. Drawing the rest from reference TRBV15 and TRBJ1-5, the complete variable domain is DAMVIQNPRYQVTQFGKPVTLSCSQTLNHNVMYWYQQKSSQAPKLLFHYYDKDFNNEADTPDNFQSRRPNTSFCFLDIRSPGLGDTAMYLCATSGRGQPQHFGDGTRLSIL.

V is TRBV30 and J is TRBJ2-3; D remains unclear. This CDR3 is 11 amino acids long. From germline, CDR1 is GTSNPN and CDR2 SVGIG (reference sequence). Trimming pared 0 bases from V and 4 bases from J, leaving 2 bases between. The CDR3 DNA reads as TGTGCCTGGAGTGTACCAGATACGCAGTATTTT. It yields the protein CAWSVPDTQYF. Drawing the rest from reference TRBV30 and TRBJ2-3, the complete variable domain is SQTIHQWPATLVQPVGSPLSLECTVEGTSNPNLYWYRQAAGRGLQLLFYSVGIGQISSEVPQNLSASRPQDRQFILSSKKLLLSDSGFYLCAWSVPDTQYFGPGTRLTVL.

This clone was counted a single time. The rearrangement uses TRBV27 and TRBJ2-7; no reliable D call. This CDR3 comprises 15 residues. Trimming shortened V by 0 bases and J by 0 bases, and 9 bases separated the two germline ends. CDR1 is MNHEY, CDR2 SMNVEV, per germline (reference sequence). The CDR3 protein is CASSLSSAASYEQYF. CDR3 in DNA: TGTGCCAGCAGTTTATCATCCGCGGCCTCCTACGAGCAGTACTTC.

The rearrangement links TRBV2 to TRBJ1-2; TRBD1 is a possible D gene (6 bases). The germline CDR1 and CDR2 sequences are SNHLY and FYNNEI. V was clipped by 3 bases and J by 4 bases, with 15 bases between them. The CDR3 is made up of 15 amino acids. In DNA, the CDR3 is TGTGCCAGCAGTGAGGGCGGGGGGCGCGGCTATGGCTACACCTTC. This sequence encodes CASSEGGGRGYGYTF.

The chain recombines TRBV6-5 with TRBJ2-2, with D unclear. The CDR3 has 16 residues. Germline CDR1 and CDR2: MNHEY and SVGAGI. With 0 bases removed from V and 5 bases from J, the gap between germline ends came to 13 bases. CDR3 amino acids: CASSYSGRLLTGELFF. The CDR3 DNA reads TGTGCCAGCAGTTACTCTGGCAGATTGTTAACCGGGGAGCTGTTTTTT.

The chain combines TRBV6-6 with TRBJ2-3; 13 bases align to TRBD2. The CDR3 length is 15 residues. Germline CDR1 and CDR2: MNHNY and SVGAGI (reference sequence). J lost 8 bases, V lost 2 bases, and 4 bases had no gene match. CDR3 nucleotide sequence: TGTGCCAGCAGTTACGGACTAGCGGGAGATGTTACGCAGTATTTT. Translating it yields CASSYGLAGDVTQYF.

V and J are TRBV6-5 and TRBJ2-7, with TRBD1 matching 8 bases. CDR1 is MNHEY, CDR2 SVGAGI, per germline. Germline trimming cut 6 bases from V and 3 bases from J; bases unmatched to any gene: 7. This CDR3 region has 14 residues. CDR3 in amino acids: CASRLTGQVYEQYF. The CDR3 nucleotides are TGTGCCAGCAGGCTCACGGGACAGGTCTACGAGCAGTACTTC.

The rearrangement uses TRBV7-9 and TRBJ2-2; D unresolved. There are 16 residues in the CDR3. Germline CDR1 and CDR2: SEHNR and FQNEAQ (reference sequence). V lost 2 bases and J 5 bases, leaving 15 bases between the germline ends. The CDR3 loop reads CASSLTAQIETGELFF. The CDR3 DNA sequence: TGTGCCAGCAGCTTAACCGCCCAGATAGAAACCGGGGAGCTGTTTTTT.

This chain connects TRBV6-6 to TRBJ1-5; perhaps TRBD1 as D (5 bases). The ends were cut back, 6 bases at V and 6 bases at J, with 9 bases in the middle. Germline CDR1 reads MNHNY; CDR2 reads SVGAGI (reference sequence). The length of the CDR3 is 12 residues. The CDR3 protein is CASSSTGQPQHF. The DNA of the CDR3 is TGTGCCAGCAGCTCTACAGGTCAGCCCCAGCATTTT.

The J gene is TRBJ2-7, the V gene TRBV25-1; 14 bases map to TRBD2. Trimming at V came to 6 bases and at J to 2 bases, leaving 12 bases not matched to a gene. CDR1 and CDR2 from the germline V gene are MGHDK and SYGVNS. CDR3 length equals 18 residues. Written as DNA, the CDR3 is TGTGCCAGCAGCAAGGGGGGGACTAGCGGGAGTAGAACCTACGAGCAGTACTTC. Its translation is CASSKGGTSGSRTYEQYF.

J is TRBJ2-3 and V is TRBV2; 8 bases align to TRBD1. Germline V gene data show CDR1 as SNHLY and CDR2 as FYNNEI. V was pared by 8 bases and J by 3 bases, with 10 bases of the junction left unmatched. The CDR3 consists of 15 residues. The CDR3 loop is CASQGEGTGTDTQYF. In nucleotides, the CDR3 is TGTGCCAGCCAAGGGGAAGGGACAGGAACAGATACGCAGTATTTT.

This chain links TRBV9 with TRBJ2-5, with D perhaps matching TRBD1 or TRBD2 (6 bases each). Per germline, CDR1 SGDLS and CDR2 YYNGEE. This CDR3 is 15 amino acids long. The ends were cut back, 0 bases at V and 5 bases at J, with 14 bases in the middle. In nucleotides, the CDR3 is TGTGCCAGCAGCGTAGATGGGGGGCGCGGGGAGACCCAGTACTTC. Protein sequence: CASSVDGGRGETQYF. Combining the CDR3 with reference TRBV9 and TRBJ2-5 gives the whole variable domain DSGVTQTPKHLITATGQRVTLRCSPRSGDLSVYWYQQSLDQGLQFLIQYYNGEERAKGNILERFSAQQFPDLHSELNLSSLELGDSALYFCASSVDGGRGETQYFGPGTRLLVL.